These T cell receptor beta chains were read from a single sample in a study of cytomegalovirus exposure and HLA in healthy donors. The method was immunoSEQ multiplex PCR; TCRdb's version includes in-frame clones alone and lacks a portion of them. The sample has 140,000 to 150,000 clones, roughly 65% seen once. What was sequenced was PBMCs. These receptors were collected from a man between 60 and 75 years old in good health and CMV-seronegative. The CDR3 runs from the conserved cysteine through the conserved F or W. The D gene is left open where the match is weak. Rows give clone size only sometimes, using once, few, many, or a class for an expanded clone.

.	TRBV11-2	14	.	TRBJ1-1	CASSSWERGGEAFF	TGTGCCAGCAGCTCCTGGGAGAGGGGAGGGGAGGCTTTCTTT
.	TRBV2	14	.	TRBJ2-7	CASRARDILYEQYF	TGTGCCAGCAGGGCCCGGGACATTCTCTACGAGCAGTACTTC
few	TRBV27	12	.	TRBJ2-7	CASRGLAYEQYF	TGTGCCAGCAGGGGTCTAGCCTACGAGCAGTACTTC
.	TRBV28	14	.	TRBJ1-5	CACSVSAGGQPQHF	TGTGCCTGCAGCGTCTCCGCGGGGGGACAGCCCCAGCATTTT
.	TRBV29-1	14	TRBD1	TRBJ2-1	CSVAGGQGIDEQFF	TGCAGCGTCGCGGGCGGACAGGGAATCGATGAGCAGTTCTTC
.	TRBV6-1	14	.	TRBJ1-2	CASSETTAVYGYTF	TGTGCCAGCAGTGAAACGACAGCCGTCTATGGCTACACCTTC
.	TRBV30	14	.	TRBJ1-6	CAWSSRGRNSPLHF	TGTGCCTGGAGTTCCAGGGGCCGTAATTCACCCCTCCACTTT
.	TRBV4-1	15	TRBD1	TRBJ1-4	CASSQDRDSSEKLFF	TGCGCCAGCAGCCAAGATAGGGACAGTTCTGAAAAACTGTTTTTT
.	TRBV19	14	.	TRBJ1-5	CATLSKLPRQPQHF	TGTGCCACCCTCTCCAAGCTGCCGCGTCAGCCCCAGCATTTT
.	TRBV18	17	.	TRBJ2-7	CASSLLPGPGRSYEQYF	TGTGCCAGCTCACTGTTACCGGGCCCCGGGAGATCCTACGAGCAGTACTTC
.	TRBV19	17	TRBD1	TRBJ1-1	CASSHGQGASWGPEAFF	TGTGCCAGTAGTCACGGACAGGGCGCGAGTTGGGGACCGGAAGCTTTCTTT
.	TRBV6-6	15	.	TRBJ2-7	CASSGYDSSSYEQYF	TGTGCCAGCAGTGGATACGACAGTAGCTCCTACGAGCAGTACTTC
.	TRBV30	12	.	TRBJ1-2	CAWSGGVYGYTF	TGTGCCTGGAGCGGCGGCGTTTATGGCTACACCTTC
.	TRBV28	14	.	TRBJ1-6	CASSRRYNSGPLHF	TGTGCCAGCAGTCGTAGATATAATTCGGGGCCCCTCCACTTT
few	TRBV27	12	.	TRBJ2-1	CASSRDINEQFF	TGTGCCAGCAGCCGGGACATAAATGAGCAGTTCTTC
.	TRBV27	14	TRBD1	TRBJ2-2	CASSVNRGRGELFF	TGTGCCAGCAGTGTCAACAGGGGGCGCGGGGAGCTGTTTTTT
.	TRBV7-9	16	TRBD2	TRBJ2-2	CASSIAGDGRGGELFF	TGTGCCAGCAGCATAGCGGGAGATGGGCGAGGCGGGGAGCTGTTTTTT
.	TRBV11-2	14	.	TRBJ2-7	CASSLGQRRYEQYF	TGTGCCAGCAGCTTAGGACAGCGCCGATACGAGCAGTACTTC
.	TRBV6-1	18	TRBD1	TRBJ2-1	CASSDGQGAREFSNEQFF	TGTGCCAGCAGTGACGGGCAGGGGGCGCGAGAATTTTCTAATGAGCAGTTCTTC
.	TRBV30	15	.	TRBJ1-1	CAWGTGALGGAEAFF	TGTGCCTGGGGGACTGGGGCCCTCGGCGGCGCTGAAGCTTTCTTT
few	TRBV18	15	.	TRBJ1-1	CASSPSGAGDTEAFF	TGTGCCAGCTCACCAAGCGGGGCGGGGGACACTGAAGCTTTCTTT
.	TRBV7-9	15	.	TRBJ2-5	CASSFRGVGAETQYF	TGTGCCAGCAGCTTTCGGGGTGTGGGTGCAGAGACCCAGTACTTC
.	TRBV2	13	.	TRBJ2-7	CASRYRHGDEQYF	TGTGCCAGCCGGTACCGGCACGGGGACGAGCAGTACTTC
.	TRBV5-1	16	TRBD2	TRBJ2-7	CASSKEPASGRNEQYF	TGCGCCAGCAGCAAAGAACCGGCTAGCGGGAGGAACGAGCAGTACTTC
.	TRBV11-2	13	.	TRBJ1-1	CASSANVAFEAFF	TGTGCCAGCAGCGCGAACGTCGCTTTTGAAGCTTTCTTT
once	TRBV18	15	TRBD1	TRBJ1-5	CASSLGTGGNQPQHF	TGTGCCAGCTCACTCGGAACAGGGGGCAATCAGCCCCAGCATTTT
.	TRBV28	16	TRBD1	TRBJ2-7	CASSSPDRGYSYEQYF	TGTGCCAGCAGTTCCCCGGACAGGGGTTACTCCTACGAGCAGTACTTC
.	TRBV4-2	14	TRBD2	TRBJ2-2	CASSLREGAGELFF	TGTGCCAGCAGCCTGCGGGAGGGCGCCGGGGAGCTGTTTTTT
few	TRBV2	13	.	TRBJ1-2	CASSVRGNYGYTF	TGTGCCAGCAGTGTTAGGGGTAACTATGGCTACACCTTC
.	TRBV27	12	TRBD2	TRBJ2-5	CASGHSGETQYF	TGTGCCAGCGGACATAGCGGGGAGACCCAGTACTTC
.	TRBV19	14	.	TRBJ2-5	CASSMGTHQETQYF	TGTGCCAGTAGTATGGGGACACACCAAGAGACCCAGTACTTC
.	TRBV27	13	.	TRBJ2-7	CASSPRLGYEQYF	TGTGCCAGCAGTCCCAGGTTGGGCTACGAGCAGTACTTC
.	TRBV5-1	16	TRBD2	TRBJ2-1	CASSPWTSGRDNEQFF	TGCGCCAGCAGCCCCTGGACTAGCGGGAGGGACAATGAGCAGTTCTTC
.	TRBV5-4	17	.	TRBJ1-1	CASSLGVLGQVNTEAFF	TGTGCCAGCAGCTTGGGGGTCCTCGGACAAGTGAACACTGAAGCTTTCTTT
.	TRBV6-5	15	.	TRBJ1-1	CASSYSGVMNTEAFF	TGTGCCAGCAGTTACTCAGGAGTCATGAACACTGAAGCTTTCTTT
few	TRBV6-5	16	TRBD1	TRBJ2-2	CASSYSWDRGNGELFF	TGTGCCAGCAGTTACTCCTGGGACAGGGGTAACGGGGAGCTGTTTTTT
.	TRBV30	14	TRBD2	TRBJ2-7	CAWSVSGGAYEQYF	TGTGCCTGGAGTGTTAGCGGGGGGGCCTACGAGCAGTACTTC
.	TRBV7-9	15	TRBD2	TRBJ2-1	CASSLGGGSYNEQFF	TGTGCCAGCAGCTTGGGGGGGGGATCCTACAATGAGCAGTTCTTC